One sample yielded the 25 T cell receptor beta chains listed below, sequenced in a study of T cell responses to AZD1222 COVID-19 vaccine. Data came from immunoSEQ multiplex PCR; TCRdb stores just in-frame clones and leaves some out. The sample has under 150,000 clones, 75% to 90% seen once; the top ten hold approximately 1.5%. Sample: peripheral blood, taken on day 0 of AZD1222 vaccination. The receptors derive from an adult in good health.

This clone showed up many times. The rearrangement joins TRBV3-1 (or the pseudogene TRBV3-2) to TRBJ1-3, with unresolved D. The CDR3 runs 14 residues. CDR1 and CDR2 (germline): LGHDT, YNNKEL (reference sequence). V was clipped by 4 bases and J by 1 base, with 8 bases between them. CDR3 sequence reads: CASSLSSSGNTIYF. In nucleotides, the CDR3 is TGTGCCAGCAGCCTTAGTAGTTCTGGAAACACCATATATTTT.

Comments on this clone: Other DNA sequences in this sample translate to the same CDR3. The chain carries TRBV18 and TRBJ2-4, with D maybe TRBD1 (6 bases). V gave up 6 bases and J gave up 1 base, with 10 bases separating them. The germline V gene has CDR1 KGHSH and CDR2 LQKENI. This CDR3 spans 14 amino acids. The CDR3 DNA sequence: TGTGCCAGCTCTCCCACAGGGGCCAAAAACATTCAGTACTTC. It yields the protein CASSPTGAKNIQYF.

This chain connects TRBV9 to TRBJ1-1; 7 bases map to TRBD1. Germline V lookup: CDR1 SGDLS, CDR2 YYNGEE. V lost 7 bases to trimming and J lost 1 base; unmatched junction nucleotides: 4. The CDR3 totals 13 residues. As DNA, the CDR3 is TGTGCCAGCGAGGGGACAGCGAACACTGAAGCTTTCTTT. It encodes CASEGTANTEAFF.

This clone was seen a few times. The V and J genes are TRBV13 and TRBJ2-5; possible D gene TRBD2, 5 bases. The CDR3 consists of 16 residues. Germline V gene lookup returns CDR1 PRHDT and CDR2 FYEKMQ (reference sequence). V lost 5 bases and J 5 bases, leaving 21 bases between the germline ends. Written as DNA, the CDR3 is TGTGCCAGCAGCCCAACACAAGCAAACTGGGAGGAGACCCAGTACTTC. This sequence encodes CASSPTQANWEETQYF.

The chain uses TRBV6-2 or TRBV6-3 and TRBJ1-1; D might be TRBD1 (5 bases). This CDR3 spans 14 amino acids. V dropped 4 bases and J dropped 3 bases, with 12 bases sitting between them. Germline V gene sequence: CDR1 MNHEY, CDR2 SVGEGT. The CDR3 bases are TGTGCCAGCAGTTTCACGGCGGGGGACACTGAAGCTTTCTTT. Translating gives CASSFTAGDTEAFF.

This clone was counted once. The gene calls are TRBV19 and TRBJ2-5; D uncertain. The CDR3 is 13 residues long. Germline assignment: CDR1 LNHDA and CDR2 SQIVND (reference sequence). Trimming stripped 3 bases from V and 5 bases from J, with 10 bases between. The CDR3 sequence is CASSISLYETQYF. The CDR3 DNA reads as TGTGCCAGTAGTATCTCACTATACGAGACCCAGTACTTC.

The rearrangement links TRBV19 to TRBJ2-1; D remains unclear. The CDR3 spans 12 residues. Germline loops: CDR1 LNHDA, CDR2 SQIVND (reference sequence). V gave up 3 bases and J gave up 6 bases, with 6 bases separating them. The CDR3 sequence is CASSILGNEQFF. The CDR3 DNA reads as TGTGCCAGTAGTATTTTGGGCAATGAGCAGTTCTTC. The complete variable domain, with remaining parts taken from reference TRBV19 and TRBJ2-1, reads DGGITQSPKYLFRKEGQNVTLSCEQNLNHDAMYWYRQDPGQGLRLIYYSQIVNDFQKGDIAEGYSVSREKKESFPLTVTSAQKNPTAFYLCASSILGNEQFFGPGTRLTVL.

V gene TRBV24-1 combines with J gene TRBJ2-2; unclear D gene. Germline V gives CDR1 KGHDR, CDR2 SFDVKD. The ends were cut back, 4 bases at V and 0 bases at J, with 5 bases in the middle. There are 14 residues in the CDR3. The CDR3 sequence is CATSEHTNTGELFF. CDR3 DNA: TGTGCCACCAGTGAACACACGAACACCGGGGAGCTGTTTTTT.

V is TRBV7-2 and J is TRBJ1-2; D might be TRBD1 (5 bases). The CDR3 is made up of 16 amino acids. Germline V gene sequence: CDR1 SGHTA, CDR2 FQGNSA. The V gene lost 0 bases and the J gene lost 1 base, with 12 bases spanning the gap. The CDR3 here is CASSLAGRRNNYGYTF. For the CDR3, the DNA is TGTGCCAGCAGCTTAGCGGGACGGCGTAATAACTATGGCTACACCTTC.

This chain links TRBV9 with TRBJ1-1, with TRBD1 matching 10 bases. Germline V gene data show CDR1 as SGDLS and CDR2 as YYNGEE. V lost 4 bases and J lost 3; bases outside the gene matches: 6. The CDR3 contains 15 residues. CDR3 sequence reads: CASSLAGTGDTEAFF. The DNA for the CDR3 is TGTGCCAGCAGCTTGGCCGGGACAGGGGACACTGAAGCTTTCTTT. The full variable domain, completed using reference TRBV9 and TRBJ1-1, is DSGVTQTPKHLITATGQRVTLRCSPRSGDLSVYWYQQSLDQGLQFLIQYYNGEERAKGNILERFSAQQFPDLHSELNLSSLELGDSALYFCASSLAGTGDTEAFFGQGTRLTVV.

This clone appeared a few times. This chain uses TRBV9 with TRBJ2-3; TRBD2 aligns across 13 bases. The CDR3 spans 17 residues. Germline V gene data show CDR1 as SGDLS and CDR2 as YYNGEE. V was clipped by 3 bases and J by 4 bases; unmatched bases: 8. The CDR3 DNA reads TGTGCCAGCAGCGCGCGAAGGACTAGCGGGAGTCCAGATACGCAGTATTTT. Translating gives CASSARRTSGSPDTQYF.

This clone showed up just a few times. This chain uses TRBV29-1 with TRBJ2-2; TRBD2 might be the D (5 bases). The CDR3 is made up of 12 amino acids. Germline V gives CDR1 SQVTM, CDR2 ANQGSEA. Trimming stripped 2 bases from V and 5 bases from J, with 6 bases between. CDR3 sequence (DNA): TGCAGCGTTGAATGGGAGACCGGGGAGCTGTTTTTT. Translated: CSVEWETGELFF.

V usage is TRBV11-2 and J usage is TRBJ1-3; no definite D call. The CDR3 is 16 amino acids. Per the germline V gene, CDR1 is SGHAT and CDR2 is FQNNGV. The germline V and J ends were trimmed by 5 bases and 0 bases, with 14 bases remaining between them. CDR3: CASSRTSGSSGNTIYF. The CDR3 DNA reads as TGTGCCAGCAGCCGGACCTCGGGCAGCTCTGGAAACACCATATATTTT.

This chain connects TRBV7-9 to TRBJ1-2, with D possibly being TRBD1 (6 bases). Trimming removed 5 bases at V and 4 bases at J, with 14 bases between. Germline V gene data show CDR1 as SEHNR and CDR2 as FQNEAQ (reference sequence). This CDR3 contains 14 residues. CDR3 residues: CASSQGGPPYGYTF. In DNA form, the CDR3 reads TGTGCCAGCAGCCAAGGGGGGCCCCCCTATGGCTACACCTTC.

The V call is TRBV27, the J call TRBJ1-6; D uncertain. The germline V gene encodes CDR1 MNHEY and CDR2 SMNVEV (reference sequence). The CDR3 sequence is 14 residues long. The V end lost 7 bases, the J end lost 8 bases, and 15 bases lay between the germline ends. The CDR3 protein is CASTLNPWDSPLHF. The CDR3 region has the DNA TGTGCCAGCACCCTTAACCCCTGGGATTCACCCCTCCACTTT.

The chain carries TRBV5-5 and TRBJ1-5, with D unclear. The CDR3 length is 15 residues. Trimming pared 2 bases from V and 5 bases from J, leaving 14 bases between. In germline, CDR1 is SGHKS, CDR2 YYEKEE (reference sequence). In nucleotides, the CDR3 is TGTGCCAGCAGCTTCGAATGGGGTTTTCATCAGCCCCAGCATTTT. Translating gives CASSFEWGFHQPQHF.

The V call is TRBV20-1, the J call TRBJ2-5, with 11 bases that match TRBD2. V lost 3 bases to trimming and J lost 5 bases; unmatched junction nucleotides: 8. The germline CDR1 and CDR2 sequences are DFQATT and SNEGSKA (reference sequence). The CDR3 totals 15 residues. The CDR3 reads CSASLIAGGRETQYF. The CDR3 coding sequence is TGCAGTGCTAGTCTAATAGCGGGGGGGCGGGAGACCCAGTACTTC.

CDR3 sequence: CATSETVIQETQYF. The CDR3 region has the DNA TGTGCCACCAGTGAGACAGTGATACAAGAGACCCAGTACTTC. The J gene is TRBJ2-5, the V gene TRBV24-1; the D gene is possibly TRBD1 (5 bases). The CDR3 spans 14 residues. The V gene lost 4 bases and the J gene lost 2 bases, with 10 bases spanning the gap. Germline V lookup: CDR1 KGHDR, CDR2 SFDVKD.

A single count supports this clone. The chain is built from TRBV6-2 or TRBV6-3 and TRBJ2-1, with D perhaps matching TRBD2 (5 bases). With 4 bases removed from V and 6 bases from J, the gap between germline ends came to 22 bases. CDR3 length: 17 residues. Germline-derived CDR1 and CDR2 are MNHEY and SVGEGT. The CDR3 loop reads CASSLDLNTGTVNEQFF. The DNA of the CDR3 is TGTGCCAGCAGTTTAGACCTTAACACGGGAACCGTCAATGAGCAGTTCTTC.

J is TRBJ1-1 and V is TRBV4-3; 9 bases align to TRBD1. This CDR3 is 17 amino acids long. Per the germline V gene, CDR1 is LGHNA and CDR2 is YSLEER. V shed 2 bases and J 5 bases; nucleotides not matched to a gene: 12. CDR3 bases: TGCGCCAGCAGCCAAAACCCGACAGGGGGTAGCCCGACTGAAGCTTTCTTT. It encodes CASSQNPTGGSPTEAFF.

CDR3 nucleotide sequence: TGTGCCAGCAGTCTCGGACAGTGGGGCTACACCTTC. Protein product: CASSLGQWGYTF. The chain combines TRBV12-3 or TRBV12-4 with TRBJ1-2, with D maybe TRBD1 (6 bases). V dropped 5 bases and J dropped 8 bases, with 12 bases sitting between them. The CDR3 contains 12 residues.

The CDR3 sequence: CASSPTGGEKLFF. The CDR3 nucleotides are TGTGCCAGCAGCCCTACAGGGGGTGAAAAACTGTTTTTT. The chain has TRBV7-2 and TRBJ1-4; 8 positions agree with TRBD1. The CDR3 contains 13 residues. V gave up 5 bases and J gave up 7 bases; unmatched junction bases: 3. The V gene's germline CDR1 is SGHTA and CDR2 FQGNSA.

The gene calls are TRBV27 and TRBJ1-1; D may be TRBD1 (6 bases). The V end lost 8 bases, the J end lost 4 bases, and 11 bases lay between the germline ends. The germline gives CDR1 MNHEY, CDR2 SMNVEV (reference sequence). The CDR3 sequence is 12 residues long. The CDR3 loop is CASSKGGTEAFF. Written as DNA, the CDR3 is TGTGCCAGCTCTAAAGGGGGCACTGAAGCTTTCTTT.

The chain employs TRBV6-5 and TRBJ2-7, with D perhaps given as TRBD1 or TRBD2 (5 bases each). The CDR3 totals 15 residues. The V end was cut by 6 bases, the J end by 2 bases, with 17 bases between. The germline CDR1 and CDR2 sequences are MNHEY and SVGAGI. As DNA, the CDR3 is TGTGCCAGCAGCCTCGGTGGGACGCCGACCTACGAGCAGTACTTC. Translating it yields CASSLGGTPTYEQYF.

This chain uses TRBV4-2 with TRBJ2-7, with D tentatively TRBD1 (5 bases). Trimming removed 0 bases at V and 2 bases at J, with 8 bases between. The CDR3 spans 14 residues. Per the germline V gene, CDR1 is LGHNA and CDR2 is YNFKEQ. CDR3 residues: CASSQEARAYEQYF. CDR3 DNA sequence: TGTGCCAGCAGCCAAGAGGCCAGGGCCTACGAGCAGTACTTC.